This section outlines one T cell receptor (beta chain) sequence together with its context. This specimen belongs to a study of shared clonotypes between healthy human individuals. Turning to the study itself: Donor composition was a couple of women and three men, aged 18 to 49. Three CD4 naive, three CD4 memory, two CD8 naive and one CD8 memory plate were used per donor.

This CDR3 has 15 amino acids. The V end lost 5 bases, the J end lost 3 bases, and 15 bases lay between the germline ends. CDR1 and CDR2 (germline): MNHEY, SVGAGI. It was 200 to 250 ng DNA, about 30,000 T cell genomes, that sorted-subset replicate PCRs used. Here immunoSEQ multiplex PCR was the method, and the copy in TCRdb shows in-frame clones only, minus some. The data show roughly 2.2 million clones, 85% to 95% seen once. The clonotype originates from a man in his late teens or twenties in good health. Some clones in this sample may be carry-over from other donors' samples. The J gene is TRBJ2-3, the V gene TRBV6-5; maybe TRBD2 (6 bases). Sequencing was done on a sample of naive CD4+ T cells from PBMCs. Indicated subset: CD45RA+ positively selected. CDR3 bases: TGTGCCAGCAGTCCAGGTGGGAGGAAAACAGATACGCAGTATTTT. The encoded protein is CASSPGGRKTDTQYF.